This T cell receptor beta chain came from a study of siplizumab effects on memory and regulatory T cells. Notes on this clone: The antigen is unknown.

Study-wide results and limits: The alloresponse seemed to draw substantially on naive T cells, which appeared more diverse than memory cells. Reactions containing siplizumab showed mappable alloreactive CD4+ clones averaging approximately 74% Treg-derived, versus 25% to 30% in controls.

Clones were read by immunoSEQ multiplex PCR, and TCRdb kept only the in-frame ones, dropping some. The top ten hold less than 2% of the sample, which has just under 85,000 clones, 80% to 90% seen once. Sequenced input: Tregs sorted from blood. This TCR derives from a human donor in good health.

CDR3 sequence reads: CASSEERFAGGYTF. For the CDR3, the DNA is TGTGCCAGCAGTGAAGAACGGTTCGCGGGGGGCTACACCTTC. This chain uses TRBV6-1 with TRBJ1-2; D is unresolved. Germline V gives CDR1 MNHNS, CDR2 SASEGT. V gave up 1 base and J gave up 8 bases, with 14 bases separating them. The length of the CDR3 is 14 residues.